A selection of T cell receptor beta chains follows, all from one sample in a study of metastatic and nonmetastatic thyroid tumors. TCRdb re-called the PCR reads via MiXCR. Of some 86,000 clones in the sample, about 12% were seen once. Sequencing was done on a sample of tumor tissue. Receptors originate from a female donor with papillary thyroid cancer or a benign thyroid nodule (not recorded which). Some clones in this sample may be carry-over from other donors' samples. Each CDR3 is given with its conserved first and last residue. Fields, in order: V gene, D gene, J gene, clone size, CDR3 protein, CDR3 DNA. A D gene is named only where the DNA matches it firmly. Size is omitted from some rows. Given values are once, few, many or a class for expanded clones.

v_call: TRBV6-1
d_call: NA
j_call: TRBJ2-7
clone_size: NA
cdr3_aa: CASSEGQDLYEQYF
cdr3_nt: TGTGCCAGCAGTGAAGGACAGGACCTCTACGAGCAGTACTTC

v_call: TRBV6-2/TRBV6-3
d_call: NA
j_call: TRBJ1-3
clone_size: NA
cdr3_aa: CASSYSKGLSDIPPGNTIYF
cdr3_nt: TGTGCCAGCAGTTACTCGAAAGGGCTCTCTGACATCCCCCCTGGAAACACCATATATTTT

v_call: TRBV20-1
d_call: TRBD1
j_call: TRBJ1-1
clone_size: NA
cdr3_aa: CSAQGQAEALF
cdr3_nt: TGCAGTGCACAAGGACAGGCTGAAGCTCTCTTT

v_call: TRBV19
d_call: NA
j_call: TRBJ1-3
clone_size: many
cdr3_aa: CASSTGTAGNTIYF
cdr3_nt: TGTGCCAGTAGTACGGGGACGGCTGGAAACACCATATATTTT

v_call: TRBV2
d_call: TRBD1
j_call: TRBJ1-5
clone_size: many
cdr3_aa: CASSRRGQGQPQHF
cdr3_nt: TGTGCCAGCAGTCGCAGGGGGCAGGGTCAGCCCCAGCACTTT

v_call: TRBV10-3
d_call: NA
j_call: TRBJ2-6
clone_size: many
cdr3_aa: CAITGLQPSGANVLTF
cdr3_nt: TGTGCCATCACGGGACTTCAACCCTCTGGGGCCAACGTCCTGACTTTC

v_call: TRBV5-4
d_call: NA
j_call: TRBJ2-6
clone_size: many
cdr3_aa: CASSLAPRVGANVLTF
cdr3_nt: TGTGCCAGCAGCTTGGCCCCCAGGGTTGGGGCCAACGTCCTGACTTTC

v_call: TRBV29-1
d_call: NA
j_call: TRBJ2-7
clone_size: many
cdr3_aa: CSVLERASYEQYF
cdr3_nt: TGCAGCGTGTTGGAAAGGGCCTCCTACGAGCAGTACTTC

v_call: TRBV5-1
d_call: NA
j_call: TRBJ2-7
clone_size: NA
cdr3_aa: CASSLGGRTYEQYF
cdr3_nt: TGCGCCAGCAGCTTGGGAGGGAGGACCTACGAGCAGTACTTC

v_call: TRBV5-1
d_call: TRBD1
j_call: TRBJ1-2
clone_size: many
cdr3_aa: CASSMDRGLLGYTF
cdr3_nt: TGCGCCAGCAGCATGGACAGGGGGCTTCTTGGCTACACCTTC

v_call: TRBV30
d_call: TRBD2
j_call: TRBJ2-1
clone_size: many
cdr3_aa: CAWSGSGRPQNEQFF
cdr3_nt: TGTGCCTGGAGTGGAAGCGGGAGGCCCCAGAATGAGCAGTTCTTC

v_call: TRBV20-1
d_call: NA
j_call: TRBJ2-1
clone_size: few
cdr3_aa: CSAGSPDEQFF
cdr3_nt: TGCAGTGCCGGAAGCCCCGATGAGCAGTTCTTC

v_call: TRBV10-2
d_call: TRBD1
j_call: TRBJ2-5
clone_size: few
cdr3_aa: CASCSGQVLLAQYF
cdr3_nt: TGCGCCAGCTGTTCCGGACAGGTGCTCCTTGCCCAGTACTTC

v_call: TRBV5-5
d_call: NA
j_call: TRBJ1-6
clone_size: many
cdr3_aa: CASSLRGVVNSPLHF
cdr3_nt: TGTGCCAGCAGCCTACGGGGGGTGGTTAATTCACCCCTCCACTTT

v_call: TRBV11-2
d_call: NA
j_call: TRBJ2-7
clone_size: many
cdr3_aa: CASSPGMGPYEQYF
cdr3_nt: TGTGCCAGCAGCCCAGGGATGGGTCCCTACGAGCAGTACTTC

v_call: TRBV9
d_call: NA
j_call: TRBJ2-7
clone_size: many
cdr3_aa: CASSVSSGEQYF
cdr3_nt: TGTGCCAGCAGCGTGTCGTCAGGCGAGCAGTACTTC

v_call: TRBV19
d_call: TRBD2
j_call: TRBJ2-7
clone_size: many
cdr3_aa: CASSSGRAGSYEQYF
cdr3_nt: TGTGCCAGTAGTAGCGGGAGGGCCGGGTCCTACGAGCAGTACTTC

v_call: TRBV19
d_call: NA
j_call: TRBJ1-1
clone_size: many
cdr3_aa: CASSIVGSTEAFF
cdr3_nt: TGTGCCAGTAGTATAGTAGGCAGTACTGAAGCTTTCTTT

v_call: TRBV20-1
d_call: TRBD1
j_call: TRBJ1-1
clone_size: many
cdr3_aa: CSAHPQGAYTEAFF
cdr3_nt: TGCAGTGCGCACCCTCAGGGGGCTTACACTGAAGCTTTCTTT

v_call: TRBV20-1
d_call: NA
j_call: TRBJ2-4
clone_size: NA
cdr3_aa: CSARKQAPGIQYF
cdr3_nt: TGCAGTGCTAGGAAACAGGCTCCAGGGATTCAGTACTTC

v_call: TRBV12-3/TRBV12-4
d_call: TRBD1
j_call: TRBJ1-5
clone_size: many
cdr3_aa: CASSSGQGADSNQPQHF
cdr3_nt: TGTGCCAGCAGTTCGGGACAGGGGGCGGATAGCAATCAGCCCCAGCATTTT

v_call: TRBV12-3/TRBV12-4
d_call: NA
j_call: TRBJ1-1
clone_size: many
cdr3_aa: CASSLAMGSVGNTEAFF
cdr3_nt: TGTGCCAGCAGTTTAGCTATGGGGAGCGTGGGGAACACTGAAGCTTTCTTT

v_call: TRBV20-1
d_call: TRBD2
j_call: TRBJ2-1
clone_size: many
cdr3_aa: CSARGLAGDNEQFF
cdr3_nt: TGCAGTGCTAGAGGACTAGCGGGAGACAATGAGCAGTTCTTC

v_call: TRBV6-1
d_call: NA
j_call: TRBJ1-5
clone_size: many
cdr3_aa: CASKPPGDQPQHF
cdr3_nt: TGTGCCAGCAAGCCGCCTGGGGATCAGCCCCAGCATTTT

v_call: TRBV4-1
d_call: NA
j_call: TRBJ2-2
clone_size: many
cdr3_aa: CASSQDWLNTGELFF
cdr3_nt: TGCGCCAGCAGCCAAGATTGGCTGAACACCGGGGAGCTGTTTTTT

v_call: TRBV7-3
d_call: NA
j_call: TRBJ2-1
clone_size: many
cdr3_aa: CASSPDRLSEQFF
cdr3_nt: TGTGCCAGCAGCCCGGACCGCCTTTCTGAGCAGTTCTTC

v_call: TRBV20-1
d_call: TRBD2
j_call: TRBJ2-3
clone_size: many
cdr3_aa: CSASGTSGSHGADTQYF
cdr3_nt: TGCAGTGCGTCCGGGACTAGCGGCTCTCACGGCGCAGATACGCAGTATTTT

v_call: TRBV20-1
d_call: TRBD2
j_call: TRBJ2-1
clone_size: NA
cdr3_aa: CSHARVELAGRNEQFF
cdr3_nt: TGCAGTCATGCTAGAGTAGAATTAGCGGGACGGAATGAGCAGTTCTTC